A selection of T cell receptor beta chains follows, all from one sample in a study of blood T cell repertoires in COVID-19. Assay: immunoSEQ multiplex PCR; the TCRdb copy retains only in-frame clones and omits some. This table holds 80,000 or so clones, 70% to 90% found once. Sequences were obtained from peripheral blood. The source is a woman aged 55-69 years with acute or convalescent COVID-19. Each CDR3 is given with its conserved first and last residue. A D gene is named only where the DNA matches it firmly. A clone size is listed for some rows: how often the clone was seen (once, few, many), or a class if it is expanded.

j_call clone_size v_call d_call cdr3_nt cdr3_aa
TRBJ2-1 - TRBV5-1 TRBD2 TGCGCCAGCAGCGTGGGAACCGGGGGGAGCTCCTACAATGAGCAGTTCTTC CASSVGTGGSSYNEQFF
TRBJ1-5 once TRBV21-1 - TGTGCCAGCAGCAAAGCGCGAGCAGGGGGCCCCAAAGTTTATAGCAATCAGCCCCAGCATTTT CASSKARAGGPKVYSNQPQHF
TRBJ1-5 once TRBV6-2/TRBV6-3 TRBD1 TGTGCCAGCAGTCCCCTGGATGACAGGGTCGGGCAGCCCCAGCATTTT CASSPLDDRVGQPQHF
TRBJ1-3 - TRBV28 - TGTGCCAGCAGTTTAATGGGGGGAGCCGGAAACACCATATATTTT CASSLMGGAGNTIYF
TRBJ2-5 once TRBV24-1 - TGTGCCACCAGTGATTCCAGGGCCGATGGAGAGACCCAGTACTTC CATSDSRADGETQYF
TRBJ1-1 medium-sized TRBV19 TRBD1 TGTGCCAGTAGGATGGACAGGGTATACACTGAAGCTTTCTTT CASRMDRVYTEAFF
TRBJ2-7 - TRBV11-2 - TGTGCCAGCAGCTTATACAGGGAAGACGAGCAGTACTTC CASSLYREDEQYF
TRBJ2-5 - TRBV10-3 TRBD1 TGTGCCATCAGTGAGTCGGCAGGGGGCATTAAAGAGACCCAGTACTTC CAISESAGGIKETQYF
TRBJ1-2 - TRBV5-1 TRBD1 TGCGCCAGCAGTCCCGGGACAGGGGACTATGGCTACACCTTC CASSPGTGDYGYTF
TRBJ1-5 few TRBV18 TRBD1 TGTGCCAGCTCACCGGGACAGGTAAATCAGCCCCAGCATTTT CASSPGQVNQPQHF
TRBJ2-7 - TRBV4-1 TRBD1 TGCGCCAGCAGCCTTAGGACAGGCCTTTACGAGCAGTACTTC CASSLRTGLYEQYF
TRBJ1-1 - TRBV5-1 - TGCGCCAGCAGCTTGGCCGACAGTCGGTCTGAAGCTTTCTTT CASSLADSRSEAFF
TRBJ2-1 - TRBV5-4 - TGTGCCAGCAGCTACAGCAATGAGCAGTTCTTC CASSYSNEQFF
TRBJ1-1 - TRBV2 TRBD1 TGTGCCAGCGGGATGACAGGGCGGGGGGCTGAAGCTTTCTTT CASGMTGRGAEAFF
TRBJ1-1 - TRBV29-1 TRBD1 TGCAGCGTGACAGGGCGGAACACTGAAGCTTTCTTT CSVTGRNTEAFF
TRBJ1-5 - TRBV5-1 - TGCGCCAGCAGCTTGAACGGGGGGAAGAATCAGCCCCAGCATTTT CASSLNGGKNQPQHF
TRBJ1-2 - TRBV28 TRBD1 TGTGCCAGCAGTCCACAGGGGAGTTATGGCTACACCTTC CASSPQGSYGYTF
TRBJ1-1 - TRBV7-9 - TGTGCCAGCAGCTTCGACAGGCAGACCATGAACACTGAAGCTTTCTTT CASSFDRQTMNTEAFF
TRBJ1-5 - TRBV6-5 - TGTGCCAGCAGGTACAGAGAAGATCAGCCCCAGCATTTT CASRYREDQPQHF
TRBJ1-2 - TRBV6-5 TRBD1 TGTGCCAGCACCGATGGACAGGCTAACTATGGCTACACCTTC CASTDGQANYGYTF
TRBJ1-1 - TRBV7-2 - TGTGCCAGCAGCTTAGCAGGCCAGGAGAACACTGAAGCTTTCTTT CASSLAGQENTEAFF
TRBJ1-2 - TRBV5-5 - TGTGCCAGCAGCTTGGACCAGGGAAGCTATGGCTACACCTTC CASSLDQGSYGYTF
TRBJ2-7 - TRBV4-3 TRBD1 TGCGCCAGCAGCCAGGGGACAGGGACCTACGAGCAGTACTTC CASSQGTGTYEQYF
TRBJ2-5 - TRBV11-2 - TGTGCCAGCAGCTTAGTCAGAGAGACCCAGTACTTC CASSLVRETQYF
TRBJ1-1 few TRBV4-1 TRBD1 TGCGCCAGCAGCCAACAGAGACAGGGGGCTGACACTGAAGCTTTCTTT CASSQQRQGADTEAFF
TRBJ2-3 - TRBV6-1 - TGTGCCAGCAGTGAAAGCCCCACGCTCACAGATACGCAGTATTTT CASSESPTLTDTQYF
TRBJ2-1 - TRBV14 - TGTGCCAGCAGCCAAGATTACAGACAATCCTACAATGAGCAGTTCTTC CASSQDYRQSYNEQFF
TRBJ1-5 - TRBV6-1 TRBD1 TGTGCCAGCAGTGAGAGTCCAGGGGGCGTCAGCCCTCAGCCCCAGCATTTT CASSESPGGVSPQPQHF
TRBJ1-3 - TRBV30 - TGTGCCTGGAGTCCGGACGGGATCTCTGGAAACACCATATATTTT CAWSPDGISGNTIYF
TRBJ2-5 - TRBV11-2 TRBD2 TGTGCCAGCAGCGCCCGGACTAGCGGGGGGGAGACCCAGTACTTC CASSARTSGGETQYF
TRBJ1-4 - TRBV5-1 - TGCGCCAGCAGCTTGTACTTTCGGACAGCTAATGAAAAACTGTTTTTT CASSLYFRTANEKLFF
TRBJ2-5 - TRBV7-2 - TGTGCCAGCAGCTTAGCGCTAAGAGAGACCCAGTACTTC CASSLALRETQYF
TRBJ2-5 - TRBV6-2/TRBV6-3 - TGTGCCAGCAGTGCCTCAGGGGCAGAGACCCAGTACTTC CASSASGAETQYF
TRBJ1-1 - TRBV14 - TGTGCCAGCAGCCAAGTTTCGAGGGGGGGCACTGAAGCTTTCTTT CASSQVSRGGTEAFF
TRBJ1-4 once TRBV19 - TGTGCCAGTAGCTTGGACAGAAAGAATGAAAAACTGTTTTTT CASSLDRKNEKLFF
TRBJ1-1 - TRBV7-9 TRBD1 TGTGCCAGCAGCCACCGGGACAGGGTAAACACTGAAGCTTTCTTT CASSHRDRVNTEAFF
TRBJ2-3 - TRBV4-2 TRBD2 TGTGCCAGCAGCCAAAGACTAGCGGGGGAAACAGATACGCAGTATTTT CASSQRLAGETDTQYF
TRBJ2-1 - TRBV19 - TGTGCCAGTAAGGCTAGTCATTACAATGAGCAGTTCTTC CASKASHYNEQFF
TRBJ1-2 - TRBV4-3 - TGCGCCAGCAGCCAAGATCCCAGGGGTCTTGACTATGGCTACACCTTC CASSQDPRGLDYGYTF
TRBJ1-2 - TRBV10-3 - TGTGCCATCAGTGGTGACAGCGGGGGCTACACCTTC CAISGDSGGYTF
TRBJ2-3 - TRBV7-9 - TGTGCCAGCAGCGAAACACAGGGGGGGAGTACAGATACGCAGTATTTT CASSETQGGSTDTQYF
TRBJ1-5 - TRBV19 TRBD1 TGTGCCAGTAGTATAGAGGGACAGGGTAATCAGCCCCAGCATTTT CASSIEGQGNQPQHF
TRBJ2-2 many TRBV5-1 TRBD1 TGCGCCAGCAGCTGGAGGACAGGGGCCGGGGAGCTGTTTTTT CASSWRTGAGELFF
TRBJ1-4 - TRBV4-1 - TGCGCCAGCAAGCACCCCACTCTTTCTGCAACTAATGAAAAACTGTTTTTT CASKHPTLSATNEKLFF
TRBJ2-4 once TRBV7-2 - TGTGCCAGCAGCTTAGGGCAGGGAATAGACATTCAGTACTTC CASSLGQGIDIQYF
TRBJ1-2 few TRBV19 TRBD1 TGTGCCAGTATCTGGACAGGAACAGGTGGTGGCTACACCTTC CASIWTGTGGGYTF
TRBJ1-1 - TRBV7-9 - TGTGCCAGCAGCTTAGTTAGGGGTTCGAACACTGAAGCTTTCTTT CASSLVRGSNTEAFF